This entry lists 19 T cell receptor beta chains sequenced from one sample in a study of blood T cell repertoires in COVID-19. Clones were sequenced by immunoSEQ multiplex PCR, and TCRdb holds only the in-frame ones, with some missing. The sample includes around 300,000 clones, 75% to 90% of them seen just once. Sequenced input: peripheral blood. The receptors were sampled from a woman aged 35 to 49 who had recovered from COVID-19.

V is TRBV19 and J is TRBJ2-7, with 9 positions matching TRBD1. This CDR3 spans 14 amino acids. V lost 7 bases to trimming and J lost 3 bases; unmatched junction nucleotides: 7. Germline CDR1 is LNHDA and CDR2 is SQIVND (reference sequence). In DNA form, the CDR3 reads TGTGCCAGTACCCCGGGACAGGGAAACTACGAGCAGTACTTC. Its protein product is CASTPGQGNYEQYF.

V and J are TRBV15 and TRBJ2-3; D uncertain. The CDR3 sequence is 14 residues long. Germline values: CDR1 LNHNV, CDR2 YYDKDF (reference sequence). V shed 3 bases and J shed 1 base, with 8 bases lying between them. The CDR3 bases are TGTGCCACCAGCAGCCTAGGCGGCACAGATACGCAGTATTTT. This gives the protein CATSSLGGTDTQYF. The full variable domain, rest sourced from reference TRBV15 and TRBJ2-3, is DAMVIQNPRYQVTQFGKPVTLSCSQTLNHNVMYWYQQKSSQAPKLLFHYYDKDFNNEADTPDNFQSRRPNTSFCFLDIRSPGLGDTAMYLCATSSLGGTDTQYFGPGTRLTVL.

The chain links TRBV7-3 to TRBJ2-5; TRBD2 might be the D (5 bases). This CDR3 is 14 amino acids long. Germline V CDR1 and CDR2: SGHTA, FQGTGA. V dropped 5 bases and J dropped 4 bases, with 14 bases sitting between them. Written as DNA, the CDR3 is TGTGCCAGCAGCCCAAACGCGGCGGGAGAGACCCAGTACTTC. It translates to CASSPNAAGETQYF.

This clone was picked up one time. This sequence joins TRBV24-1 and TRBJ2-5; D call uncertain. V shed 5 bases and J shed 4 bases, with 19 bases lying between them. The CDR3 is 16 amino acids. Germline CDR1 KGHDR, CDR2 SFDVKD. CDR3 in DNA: TGTGCCACCAGTGGCGTGAGCCAAGTAGATGCAGAGACCCAGTACTTC. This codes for CATSGVSQVDAETQYF.

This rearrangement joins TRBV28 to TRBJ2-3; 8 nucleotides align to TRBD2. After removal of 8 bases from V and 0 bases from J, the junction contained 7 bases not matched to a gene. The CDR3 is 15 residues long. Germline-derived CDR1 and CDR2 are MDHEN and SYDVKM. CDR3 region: CASLTGGASTDTQYF. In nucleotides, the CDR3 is TGTGCCAGCTTGACGGGGGGGGCTAGCACAGATACGCAGTATTTT.

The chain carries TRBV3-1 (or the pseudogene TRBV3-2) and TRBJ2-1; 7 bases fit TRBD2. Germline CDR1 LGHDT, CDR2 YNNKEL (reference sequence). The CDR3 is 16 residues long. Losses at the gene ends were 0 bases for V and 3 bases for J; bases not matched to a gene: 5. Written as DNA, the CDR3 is TGTGCCAGCAGCCAAGACCCAGCGGGATACTACAATGAGCAGTTCTTC. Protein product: CASSQDPAGYYNEQFF.

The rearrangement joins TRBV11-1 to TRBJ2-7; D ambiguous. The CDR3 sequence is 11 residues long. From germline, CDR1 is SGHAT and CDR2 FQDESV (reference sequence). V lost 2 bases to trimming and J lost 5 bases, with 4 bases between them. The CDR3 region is CASSLHHEQYF. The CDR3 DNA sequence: TGTGCCAGCAGCTTACATCACGAGCAGTACTTC.

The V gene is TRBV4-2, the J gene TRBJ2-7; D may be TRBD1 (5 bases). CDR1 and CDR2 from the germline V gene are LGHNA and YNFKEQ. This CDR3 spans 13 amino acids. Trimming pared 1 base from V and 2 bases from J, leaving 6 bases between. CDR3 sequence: CASSQVDTYEQYF. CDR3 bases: TGTGCCAGCAGCCAAGTGGACACCTACGAGCAGTACTTC.

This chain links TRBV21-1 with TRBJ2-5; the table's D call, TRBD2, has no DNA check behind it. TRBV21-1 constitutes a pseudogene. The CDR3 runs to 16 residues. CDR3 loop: CASSPGLAGGGETQYF. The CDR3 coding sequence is TGTGCCAGCAGCCCTGGACTAGCGGGAGGCGGGGAGACCCAGTACTTC.

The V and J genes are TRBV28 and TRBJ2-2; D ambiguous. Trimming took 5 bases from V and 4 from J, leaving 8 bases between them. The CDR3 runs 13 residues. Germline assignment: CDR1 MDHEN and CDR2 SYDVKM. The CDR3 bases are TGTGCCAGCAGTCTTCAGGCCACCGGGGAGCTGTTTTTT. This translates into CASSLQATGELFF. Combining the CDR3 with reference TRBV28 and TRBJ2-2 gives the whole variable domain DVKVTQSSRYLVKRTGEKVFLECVQDMDHENMFWYRQDPGLGLRLIYFSYDVKMKEKGDIPEGYSVSREKKERFSLILESASTNQTSMYLCASSLQATGELFFGEGSRLTVL.

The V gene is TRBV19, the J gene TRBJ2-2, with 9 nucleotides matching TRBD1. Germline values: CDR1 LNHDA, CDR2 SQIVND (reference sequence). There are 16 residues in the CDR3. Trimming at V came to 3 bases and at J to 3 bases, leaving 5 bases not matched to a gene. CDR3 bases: TGTGCCAGTAGTATGGGGACAGGGTATCACACCGGGGAGCTGTTTTTT. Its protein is CASSMGTGYHTGELFF.

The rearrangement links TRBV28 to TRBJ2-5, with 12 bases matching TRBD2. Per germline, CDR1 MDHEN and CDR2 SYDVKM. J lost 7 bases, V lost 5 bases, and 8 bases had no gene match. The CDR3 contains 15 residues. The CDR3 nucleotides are TGTGCCAGCAGTAGCGGGACTAGCGGGTGGGGGACCCAGTACTTC. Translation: CASSSGTSGWGTQYF.

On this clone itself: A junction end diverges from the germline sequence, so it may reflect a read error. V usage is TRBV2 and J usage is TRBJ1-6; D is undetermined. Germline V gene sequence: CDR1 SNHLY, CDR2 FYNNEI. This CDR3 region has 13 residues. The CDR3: CASSSSYSSPLHF. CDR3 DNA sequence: TGTGCCAGCAGTTCGAGTTATAGTTCACCCCTCCACTTT. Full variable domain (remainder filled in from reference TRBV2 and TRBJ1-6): EPEVTQTPSHQVTQMGQEVILRCVPISNHLYFYWYRQILGQKVEFLVSFYNNEISEKSEIFDDQFSVERPDGSNFTLKIRSTKLEDSAMYFCASSSSYSSPLHFGNGTRLTVT.

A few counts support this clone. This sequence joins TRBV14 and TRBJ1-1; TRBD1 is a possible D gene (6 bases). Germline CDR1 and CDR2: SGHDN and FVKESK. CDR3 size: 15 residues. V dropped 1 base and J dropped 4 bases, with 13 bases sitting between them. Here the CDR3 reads CASSQVGGAFTEAFF. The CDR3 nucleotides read TGTGCCAGCAGCCAAGTTGGGGGGGCGTTCACTGAAGCTTTCTTT.

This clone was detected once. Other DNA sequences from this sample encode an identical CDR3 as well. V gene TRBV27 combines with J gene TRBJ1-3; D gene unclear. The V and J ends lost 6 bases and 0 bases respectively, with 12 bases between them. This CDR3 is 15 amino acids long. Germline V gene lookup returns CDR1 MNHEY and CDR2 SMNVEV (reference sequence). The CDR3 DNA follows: TGTGCCAGCAGCCTAGACCGGAGCTCTGGAAACACCATATATTTT. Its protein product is CASSLDRSSGNTIYF.

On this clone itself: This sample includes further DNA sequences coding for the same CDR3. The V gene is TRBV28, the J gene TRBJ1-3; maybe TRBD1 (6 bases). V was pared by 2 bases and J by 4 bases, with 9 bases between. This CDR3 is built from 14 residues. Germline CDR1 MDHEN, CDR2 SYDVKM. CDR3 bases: TGTGCCAGCAGTTTAGGGGGCGTCGGAAACACCATATATTTT. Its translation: CASSLGGVGNTIYF. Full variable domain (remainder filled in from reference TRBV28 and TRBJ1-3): DVKVTQSSRYLVKRTGEKVFLECVQDMDHENMFWYRQDPGLGLRLIYFSYDVKMKEKGDIPEGYSVSREKKERFSLILESASTNQTSMYLCASSLGGVGNTIYFGEGSWLTVV.

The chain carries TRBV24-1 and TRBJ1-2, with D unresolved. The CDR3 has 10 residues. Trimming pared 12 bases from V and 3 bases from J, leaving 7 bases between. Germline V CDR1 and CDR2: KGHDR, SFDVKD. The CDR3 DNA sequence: TGTGCCGGGCTGGACTATGGCTACACCTTC. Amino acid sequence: CAGLDYGYTF.

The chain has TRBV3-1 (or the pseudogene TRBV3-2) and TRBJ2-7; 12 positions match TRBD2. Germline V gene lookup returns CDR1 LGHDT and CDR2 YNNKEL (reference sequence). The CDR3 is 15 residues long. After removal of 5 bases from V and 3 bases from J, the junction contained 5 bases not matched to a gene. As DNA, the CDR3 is TGTGCCAGCAGCGGAGGACTAGCGGGAAACTACGAGCAGTACTTC. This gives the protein CASSGGLAGNYEQYF.

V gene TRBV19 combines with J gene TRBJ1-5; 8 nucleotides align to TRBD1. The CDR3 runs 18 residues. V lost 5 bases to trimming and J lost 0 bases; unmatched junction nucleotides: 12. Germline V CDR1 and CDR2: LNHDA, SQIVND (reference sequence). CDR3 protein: CASSPRTGTEYSNQPQHF. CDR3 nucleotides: TGTGCCAGTAGTCCAAGGACAGGGACAGAATATAGCAATCAGCCCCAGCATTTT.